This T cell receptor beta chain was documented in a study of siplizumab effects on memory and regulatory T cells. This clone turned up a few times. The antigen is undetermined. Roughly 10^5 TCR templates were measured in each sample. The table came from immunoSEQ multiplex PCR; TCRdb's copy has only in-frame clones and leaves some out. The top ten clones hold roughly 5% of a sample with approximately 3,600 clones, 45% to 55% of them seen once. Kept together in coculture, the mixed lymphocyte reaction cells spent five to six days at 37°C. The length of the CDR3 is 12 residues. V was trimmed by 6 bases and J by 0 bases, leaving 5 bases between them. The germline V gene has CDR1 ENHRY and CDR2 SYGVKD. Study results and limitations: Researchers could map only a minor fraction of alloreactive clones to unstimulated subsets. Naive T cells looked more diverse than memory cells and looked like major alloresponse contributors.

Sequencing input: CFSE-low (dividing) CD4+ T cells sorted from an allogeneic mixed lymphocyte reaction. J is TRBJ2-5 and V is TRBV10-3; D is unresolved. The sequence was obtained from a human donor in good health; the cells came from an allogeneic mixed lymphocyte reaction. The CDR3 nucleotides are TGTGCCATCAGCGGTAACCAAGAGACCCAGTACTTC. Protein product: CAISGNQETQYF.